This T cell receptor beta chain was identified during a study of blood T cell repertoires in COVID-19. Background on the study: Samples came from the United States, Italy and Spain, spanning acute and convalescent COVID-19. T cells, B-cell-depleted T cells, or PBMCs supplied cDNA or gDNA.

The CDR3 runs to 13 residues. The V segment lost 7 bases and the J segment 2 bases; nucleotides outside the gene matches: 4. Germline lookup yields CDR1 MNHEY and CDR2 SMNVEV (reference sequence). Seattle patients were enrolled during active infection and followed longitudinally. Original methodology: Nucleated cell counts were estimated from reference gene primer amplification. Sequencing was performed with immunoSEQ multiplex PCR; in TCRdb, only in-frame clones are kept and a portion is missing. That table gives V, J and clone size, and the DNA gave D and trimming. The table lists 100,000 to 150,000 clones, 90% of them singletons, with more than 3% in the top ten.

This chain links TRBV27 with TRBJ1-1; 7 nucleotides align to TRBD1. The sequenced sample consisted of peripheral blood. This TCR was recovered from a woman aged 60-75 years with COVID-19, enrolled during active disease. In DNA, the CDR3 is TGTGCCAGCAAGACAGGGATCAACACTGAAGCTTTCTTT. Translated, it gives CASKTGINTEAFF.